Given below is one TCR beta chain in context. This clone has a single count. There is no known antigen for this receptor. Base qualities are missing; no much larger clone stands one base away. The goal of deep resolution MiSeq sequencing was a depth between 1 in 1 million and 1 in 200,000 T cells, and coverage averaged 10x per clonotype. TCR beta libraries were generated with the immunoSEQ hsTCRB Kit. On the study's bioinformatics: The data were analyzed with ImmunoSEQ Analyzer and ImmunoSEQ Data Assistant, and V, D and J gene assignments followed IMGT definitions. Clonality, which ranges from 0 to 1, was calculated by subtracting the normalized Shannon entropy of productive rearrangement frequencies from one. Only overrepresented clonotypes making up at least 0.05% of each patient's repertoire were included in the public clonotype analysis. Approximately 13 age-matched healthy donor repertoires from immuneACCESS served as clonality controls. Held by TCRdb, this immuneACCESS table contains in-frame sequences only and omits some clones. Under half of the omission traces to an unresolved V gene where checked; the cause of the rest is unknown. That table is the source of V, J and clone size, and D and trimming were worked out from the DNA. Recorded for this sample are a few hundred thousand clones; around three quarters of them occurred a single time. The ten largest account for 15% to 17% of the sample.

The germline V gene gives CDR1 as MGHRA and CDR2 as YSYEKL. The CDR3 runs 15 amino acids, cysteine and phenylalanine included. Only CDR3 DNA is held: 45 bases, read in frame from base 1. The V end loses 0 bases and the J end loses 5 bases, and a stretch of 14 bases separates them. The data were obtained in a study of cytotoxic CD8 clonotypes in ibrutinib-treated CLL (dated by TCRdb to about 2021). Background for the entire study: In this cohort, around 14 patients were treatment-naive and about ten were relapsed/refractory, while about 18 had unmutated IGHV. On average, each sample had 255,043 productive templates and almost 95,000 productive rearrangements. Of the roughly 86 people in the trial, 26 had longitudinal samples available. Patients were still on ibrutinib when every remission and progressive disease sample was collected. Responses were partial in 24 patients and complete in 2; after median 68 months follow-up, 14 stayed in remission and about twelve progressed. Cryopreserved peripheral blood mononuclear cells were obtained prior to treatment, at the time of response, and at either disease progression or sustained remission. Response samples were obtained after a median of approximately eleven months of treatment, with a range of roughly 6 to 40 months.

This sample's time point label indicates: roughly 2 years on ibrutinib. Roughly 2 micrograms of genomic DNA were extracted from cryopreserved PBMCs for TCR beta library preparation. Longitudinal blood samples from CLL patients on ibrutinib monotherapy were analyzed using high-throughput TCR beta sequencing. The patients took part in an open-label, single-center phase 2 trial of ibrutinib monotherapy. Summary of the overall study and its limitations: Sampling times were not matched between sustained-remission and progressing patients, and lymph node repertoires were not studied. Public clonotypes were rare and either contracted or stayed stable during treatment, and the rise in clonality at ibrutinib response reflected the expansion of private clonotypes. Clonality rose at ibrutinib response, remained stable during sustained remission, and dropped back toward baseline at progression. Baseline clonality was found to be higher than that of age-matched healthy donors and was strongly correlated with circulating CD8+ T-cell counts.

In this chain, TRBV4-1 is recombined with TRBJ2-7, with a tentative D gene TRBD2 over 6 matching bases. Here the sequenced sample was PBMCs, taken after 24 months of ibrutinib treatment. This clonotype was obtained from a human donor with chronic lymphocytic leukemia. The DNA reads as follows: TGCGCCAGCAGCCAAGATCGACGCGGGGCCCACGAGCAGTACTTC. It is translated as CASSQDRRGAHEQYF.